These 18 T cell receptor beta chains share one sample of origin, sequenced in a study of T cell responses to AZD1222 COVID-19 vaccine. Here immunoSEQ multiplex PCR was the method, and the copy in TCRdb shows in-frame clones only, minus some. Of about 100,000 clones listed, 92% are singletons. This sample comprised peripheral blood, obtained 28 days after the second AZD1222 dose. The receptor source for this set is an adult who received the AZD1222 COVID-19 vaccine.

The rearrangement joins TRBV30 to TRBJ1-3; D is uncertain. The germline CDR1 and CDR2 sequences are GTSNPN and SVGIG (reference sequence). The CDR3 is 13 residues long. Between the trimmed V and J ends, which lost 0 bases and 0 bases, there was a span of 3 bases. Here the CDR3 reads CAWSVSSGNTIYF. The CDR3 region has the DNA TGTGCCTGGAGTGTTTCCTCTGGAAACACCATATATTTT.

The chain couples TRBV28 to TRBJ2-1; maybe TRBD1 (6 bases). The CDR3 totals 14 residues. Deletions cut 6 bases from V and 3 bases from J, with 12 bases between. In germline, CDR1 is MDHEN, CDR2 SYDVKM. The DNA of the CDR3 is TGTGCCAGCAGACAGGGCGGAAACTACAATGAGCAGTTCTTC. Translation: CASRQGGNYNEQFF.

This clone has only one observation. This chain joins TRBV13 and TRBJ2-7; D gene uncertain. This CDR3 is 14 amino acids long. V was clipped by 3 bases and J by 7 bases, with 16 bases between them. Per germline, CDR1 PRHDT and CDR2 FYEKMQ (reference sequence). The CDR3 nucleotides read TGTGCCAGCAGCTTTGGCAGGCCGACTTGGGAGCAGTACTTC. This encodes CASSFGRPTWEQYF.

This clone was detected only a few times. The chain has TRBV20-1 and TRBJ1-1, with D possibly matching TRBD1 (5 bases). The V and J ends lost 3 bases and 3 bases respectively, with 14 bases between them. Per germline, CDR1 DFQATT and CDR2 SNEGSKA (reference sequence). There are 14 residues in the CDR3. CDR3 bases: TGCAGTGCTAGTAGAGGGGTCGGGGACACTGAAGCTTTCTTT. This gives the protein CSASRGVGDTEAFF.

This chain links TRBV11-3 with TRBJ2-2; D not resolved. V lost 1 base, J lost 1 base, and 7 bases lay in between. CDR1 is SGHNT, CDR2 YENEEA, per germline. This CDR3 spans 15 amino acids. For the CDR3, the DNA is TGTGCCAGCAGCTTAGGACGACAGAACACCGGGGAGCTGTTTTTT. Translation gives CASSLGRQNTGELFF.

The rearrangement links TRBV7-9 to TRBJ1-5; D remains ambiguous. The CDR3 is made up of 15 amino acids. V lost 5 bases and J lost 6, with 17 bases in between. Germline V lookup: CDR1 SEHNR, CDR2 FQNEAQ (reference sequence). DNA for the CDR3: TGTGCCAGCAGCCCTGGCAATGGGGTTAGTCAGCCCCAGCATTTT. Protein: CASSPGNGVSQPQHF. Filled out from reference TRBV7-9 and TRBJ1-5, the complete variable domain reads DTGVSQNPRHKITKRGQNVTFRCDPISEHNRLYWYRQTLGQGPEFLTYFQNEAQLEKSRLLSDRFSAERPKGSFSTLEIQRTEQGDSAMYLCASSPGNGVSQPQHFGDGTRLSIL.

The chain employs TRBV5-6 and TRBJ2-1, with D maybe TRBD2 (5 bases). CDR1 SGHDT and CDR2 YYEEEE come from the germline V gene. V was shortened by 3 bases and J by 8 bases, with 15 bases between the two germline ends. This CDR3 spans 14 amino acids. The CDR3 DNA follows: TGTGCCAGCAGCTCCGGGGATTTGAGGGATGAGCAGTTCTTC. Amino acid sequence: CASSSGDLRDEQFF.

CDR3 sequence: CASISVDTGELFF. The CDR3 DNA reads TGTGCCAGCATTTCAGTAGACACCGGGGAGCTGTTTTTT. The genes are TRBV6-5 and TRBJ2-2; D ambiguous. Germline loops: CDR1 MNHEY, CDR2 SVGAGI. V gave up 7 bases and J gave up 3 bases, with 9 bases separating them. This CDR3 region has 13 residues.

This clone was seen once. In DNA, the CDR3 is TGTGCCAGCAGCTGGAGGACAGGCCTTAATGAAAAACTGTTTTTT. Translating it yields CASSWRTGLNEKLFF. The chain carries TRBV7-9 and TRBJ1-4, with 7 nucleotides matching TRBD1. Losses at the gene ends were 4 bases for V and 4 bases for J; bases not matched to a gene: 6. Germline V gene sequence: CDR1 SEHNR, CDR2 FQNEAQ (reference sequence). The CDR3 loop spans 15 amino acids.

The chain recombines TRBV7-2 with TRBJ2-3, with D uncertain. CDR1 is SGHTA, CDR2 FQGNSA, per germline. This CDR3 is 12 amino acids long. Between the trimmed V and J ends, which lost 4 bases and 3 bases, there was a span of 5 bases. The CDR3 region is CASSSWTDTQYF. In DNA form, the CDR3 reads TGTGCCAGCAGCTCCTGGACAGATACGCAGTATTTT.

J is TRBJ2-6 and V is TRBV30, with TRBD1 identical over 7 bases. The CDR3 totals 14 residues. Germline loops: CDR1 GTSNPN, CDR2 SVGIG (reference sequence). The V gene end was trimmed by 6 bases and the J gene end by 9 bases; junction bases not matched to a gene: 11. CDR3 in DNA: TGTGCCTGCACTAACCGGGACAGAGGCAACGTCCTGACTTTC. Its protein is CACTNRDRGNVLTF.

The chain couples TRBV18 to TRBJ1-5; 8 bases match TRBD1. Germline-derived CDR1 and CDR2 are KGHSH and LQKENI. CDR3 length: 16 amino acids. After removal of 6 bases from V and 6 bases from J, the junction contained 13 bases not matched to a gene. The CDR3 DNA follows: TGTGCCAGCTCTCACCGGGGCAAGCAGGGGGCTCAGCCCCAGCATTTT. This gives the protein CASSHRGKQGAQPQHF.

The chain is built from TRBV6-5 and TRBJ1-3; D may be TRBD1 (5 bases). The germline V gene encodes CDR1 MNHEY and CDR2 SVGAGI. Between the trimmed V and J ends, which lost 5 bases and 4 bases, there was a span of 12 bases. CDR3 length: 14 residues. The CDR3 protein is CASSQQGGGNTIYF. CDR3 sequence (DNA): TGTGCCAGCAGTCAGCAGGGTGGGGGAAACACCATATATTTT.

This chain connects TRBV12-5 to TRBJ1-5, with TRBD1 matching 9 bases. The J segment lost 2 bases and the V segment lost 1 base, leaving 0 bases of the junction unmatched. Germline CDR1 is LGHNT and CDR2 is FRNRAP. The CDR3 runs to 15 residues. As DNA, the CDR3 is TGTGCTAGTGGTTTGGGGACAGGGGGCAATCAGCCCCAGCATTTT. Its protein product is CASGLGTGGNQPQHF.

The rearrangement links TRBV10-3 to TRBJ2-2; D uncertain. This CDR3 contains 12 residues. The germline V gene has CDR1 ENHRY and CDR2 SYGVKD. Trimming removed 10 bases at V and 1 base at J, with 7 bases between. The CDR3 DNA follows: TGTGCCACCGGCCTGAACACCGGGGAGCTGTTTTTT. As protein: CATGLNTGELFF.

V gene TRBV19 combines with J gene TRBJ1-1; D call uncertain. There are 13 residues in the CDR3. The V gene's germline CDR1 is LNHDA and CDR2 SQIVND (reference sequence). In DNA form, the CDR3 reads TGTGCTGTGGGTCTCAGGCAGAACACTGAAGCTTTCTTT. This gives the protein CAVGLRQNTEAFF. Drawing the rest from reference TRBV19 and TRBJ1-1, the complete variable domain is DGGITQSPKYLFRKEGQNVTLSCEQNLNHDAMYWYRQDPGQGLRLIYYSQIVNDFQKGDIAEGYSVSREKKESFPLTVTSAQKNPTAFYLCAVGLRQNTEAFFGQGTRLTVV.

V gene TRBV9 combines with J gene TRBJ2-1; TRBD2 might be the D (5 bases). Trimming removed 0 bases from V and 0 bases from J, with 7 bases in between. From germline, CDR1 is SGDLS and CDR2 YYNGEE. The CDR3 runs to 15 residues. CDR3 nucleotides: TGTGCCAGCAGCGTAGACGAGGGCTCCTACAATGAGCAGTTCTTC. This encodes CASSVDEGSYNEQFF.

The genes are TRBV28 and TRBJ2-7; tentatively, D is TRBD1 or TRBD2 (7 bases each). This CDR3 has 13 amino acids. The V end was cut by 8 bases, the J end by 3 bases, with 14 bases between. Looked up from germline, CDR1 is MDHEN and CDR2 is SYDVKM. This CDR3 is CASGRGLRYEQYF. CDR3 nucleotides: TGTGCCAGCGGGAGGGGGCTCCGCTACGAGCAGTACTTC.